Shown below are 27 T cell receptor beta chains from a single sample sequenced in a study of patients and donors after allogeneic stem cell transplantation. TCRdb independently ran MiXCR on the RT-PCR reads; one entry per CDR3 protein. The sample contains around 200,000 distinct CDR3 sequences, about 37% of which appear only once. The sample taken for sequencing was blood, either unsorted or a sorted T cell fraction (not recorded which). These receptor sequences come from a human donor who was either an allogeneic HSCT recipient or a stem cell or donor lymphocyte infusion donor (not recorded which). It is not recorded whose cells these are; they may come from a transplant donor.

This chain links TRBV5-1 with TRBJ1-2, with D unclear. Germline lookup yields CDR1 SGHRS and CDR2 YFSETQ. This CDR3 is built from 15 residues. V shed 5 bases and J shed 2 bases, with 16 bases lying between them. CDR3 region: CASSLWETRNYGYTF. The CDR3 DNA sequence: TGCGCCAGCAGTTTATGGGAAACAAGGAACTATGGCTACACCTTC.

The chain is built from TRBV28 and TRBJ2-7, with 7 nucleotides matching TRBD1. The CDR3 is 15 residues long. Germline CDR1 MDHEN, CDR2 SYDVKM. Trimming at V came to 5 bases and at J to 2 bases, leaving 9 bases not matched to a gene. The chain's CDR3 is CASSLADRDTYEQYF. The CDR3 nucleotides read TGTGCCAGCAGTCTCGCCGACAGGGACACCTACGAGCAGTACTTC.

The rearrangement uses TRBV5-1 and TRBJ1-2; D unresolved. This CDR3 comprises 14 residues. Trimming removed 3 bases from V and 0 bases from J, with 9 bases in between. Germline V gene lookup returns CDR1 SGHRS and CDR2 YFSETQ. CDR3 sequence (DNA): TGCGCCAGCAGCTCAGGAGCGTCTAACTATGGCTACACCTTC. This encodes CASSSGASNYGYTF.

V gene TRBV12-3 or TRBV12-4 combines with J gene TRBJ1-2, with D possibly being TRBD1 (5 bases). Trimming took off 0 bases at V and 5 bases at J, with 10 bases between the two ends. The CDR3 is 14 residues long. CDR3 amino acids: CASSLAWDGYGYTF. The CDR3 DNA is TGTGCCAGCAGTTTAGCTTGGGACGGGTATGGCTACACCTTC.

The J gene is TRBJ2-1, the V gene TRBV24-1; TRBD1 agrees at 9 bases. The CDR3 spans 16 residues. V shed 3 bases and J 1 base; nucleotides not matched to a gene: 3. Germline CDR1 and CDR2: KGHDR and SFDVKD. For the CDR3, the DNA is TGTGCCACCAGTGATATCGGGACAGGGTCCTACAATGAGCAGTTCTTC. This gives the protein CATSDIGTGSYNEQFF.

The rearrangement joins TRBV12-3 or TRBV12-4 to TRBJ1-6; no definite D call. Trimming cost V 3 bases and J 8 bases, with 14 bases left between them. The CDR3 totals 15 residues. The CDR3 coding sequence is TGTGCCAGCAGTTTTTGGCGGAGGCCCCATTCACCCCTCCACTTT. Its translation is CASSFWRRPHSPLHF.

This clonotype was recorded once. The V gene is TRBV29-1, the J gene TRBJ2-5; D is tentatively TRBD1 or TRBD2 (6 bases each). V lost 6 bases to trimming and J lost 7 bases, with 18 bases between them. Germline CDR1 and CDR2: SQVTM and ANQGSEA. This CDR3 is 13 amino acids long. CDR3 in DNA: TGCAGCGTCCCACAGGGACTCCAGTGGACCCAGTACTTC. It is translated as CSVPQGLQWTQYF.

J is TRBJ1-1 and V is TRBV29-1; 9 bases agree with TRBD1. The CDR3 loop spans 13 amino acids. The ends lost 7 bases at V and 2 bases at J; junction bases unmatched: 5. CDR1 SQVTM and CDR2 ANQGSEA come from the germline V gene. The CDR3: CSAGTGLNTEAFF. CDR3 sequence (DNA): TGCAGCGCGGGGACAGGGTTAAACACTGAAGCTTTCTTT.

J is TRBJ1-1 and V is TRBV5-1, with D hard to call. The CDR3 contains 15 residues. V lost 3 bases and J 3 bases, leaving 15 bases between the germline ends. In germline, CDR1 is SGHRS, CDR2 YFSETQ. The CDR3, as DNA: TGCGCCAGCAGCTCAAGGGAGATGACGGACACTGAAGCTTTCTTT. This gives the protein CASSSREMTDTEAFF.

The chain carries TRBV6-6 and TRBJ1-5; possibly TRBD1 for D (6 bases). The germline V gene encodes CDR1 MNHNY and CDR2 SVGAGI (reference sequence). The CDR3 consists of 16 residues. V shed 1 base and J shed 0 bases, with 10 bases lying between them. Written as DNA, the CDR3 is TGTGCCAGCAGTTACTTCGGACAGAATAGCAATCAGCCCCAGCATTTT. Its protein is CASSYFGQNSNQPQHF.

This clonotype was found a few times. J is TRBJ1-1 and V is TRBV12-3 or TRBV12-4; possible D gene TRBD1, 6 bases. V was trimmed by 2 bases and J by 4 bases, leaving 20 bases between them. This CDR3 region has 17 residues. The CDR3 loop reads CASSLLVAGVGGTEAFF. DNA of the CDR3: TGTGCCAGCAGTTTACTTGTGGCAGGGGTTGGTGGCACTGAAGCTTTCTTT.

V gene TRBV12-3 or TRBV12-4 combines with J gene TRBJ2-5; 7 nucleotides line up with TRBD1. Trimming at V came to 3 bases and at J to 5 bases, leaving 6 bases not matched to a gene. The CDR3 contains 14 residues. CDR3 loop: CASSFHRGEETQYF. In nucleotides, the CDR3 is TGTGCCAGCAGTTTCCACAGGGGTGAGGAGACCCAGTACTTC.

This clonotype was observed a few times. The CDR3 loop is CASSSSYGNYGYTF. CDR3 DNA: TGTGCCAGCAGCTCGTCGTACGGGAACTATGGCTACACCTTC. The chain is built from TRBV5-5 and TRBJ1-2; D is unclear. Trimming left V 3 bases short and J 2 bases short, with 11 bases between. The length of the CDR3 is 14 residues. Germline CDR1 and CDR2: SGHKS and YYEKEE (reference sequence).

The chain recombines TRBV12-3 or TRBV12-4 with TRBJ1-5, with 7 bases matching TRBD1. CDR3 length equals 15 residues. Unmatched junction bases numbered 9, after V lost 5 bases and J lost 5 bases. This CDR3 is CASSADRVGDQPQHF. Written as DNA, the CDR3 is TGTGCCAGCAGTGCCGACAGGGTCGGGGATCAGCCCCAGCATTTT.

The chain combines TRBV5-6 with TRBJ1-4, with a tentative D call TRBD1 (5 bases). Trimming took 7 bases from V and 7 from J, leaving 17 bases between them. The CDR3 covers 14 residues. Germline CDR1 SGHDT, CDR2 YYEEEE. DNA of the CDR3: TGTGCCAGCGGTTTAAGAGGACACCTTGAAAAACTGTTTTTT. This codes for CASGLRGHLEKLFF.

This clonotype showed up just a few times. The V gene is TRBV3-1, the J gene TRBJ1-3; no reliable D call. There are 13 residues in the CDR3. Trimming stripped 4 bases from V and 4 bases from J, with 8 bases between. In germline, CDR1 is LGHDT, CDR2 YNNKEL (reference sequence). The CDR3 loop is CASSPGRGNTIYF. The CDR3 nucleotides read TGTGCCAGCAGCCCCGGTAGAGGAAACACCATATATTTT.

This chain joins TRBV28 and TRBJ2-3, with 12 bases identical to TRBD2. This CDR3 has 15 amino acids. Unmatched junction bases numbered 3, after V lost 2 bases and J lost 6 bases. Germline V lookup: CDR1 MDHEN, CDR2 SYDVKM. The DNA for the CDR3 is TGTGCCAGCAGTTTACACGGGACTAGCGGGGATACGCAGTATTTT. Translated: CASSLHGTSGDTQYF.

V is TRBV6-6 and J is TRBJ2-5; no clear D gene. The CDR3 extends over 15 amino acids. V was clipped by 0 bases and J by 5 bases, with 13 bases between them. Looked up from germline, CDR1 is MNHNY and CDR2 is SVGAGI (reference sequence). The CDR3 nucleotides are TGTGCCAGCAGTTACTCGGATGGCATCGGGGAGACCCAGTACTTC. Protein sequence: CASSYSDGIGETQYF.

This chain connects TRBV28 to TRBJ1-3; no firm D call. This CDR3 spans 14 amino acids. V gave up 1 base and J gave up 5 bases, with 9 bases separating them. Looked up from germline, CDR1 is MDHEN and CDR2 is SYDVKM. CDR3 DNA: TGTGCCAGCAGTTTATTAGCACAGAGAAACACCATATATTTT. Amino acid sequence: CASSLLAQRNTIYF.

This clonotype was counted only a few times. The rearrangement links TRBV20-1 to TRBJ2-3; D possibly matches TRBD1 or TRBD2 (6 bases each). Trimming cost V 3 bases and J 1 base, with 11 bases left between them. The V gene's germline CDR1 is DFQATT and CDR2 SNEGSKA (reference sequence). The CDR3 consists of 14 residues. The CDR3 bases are TGCAGTGCTAGGGGACGGGGGCGCACAGATACGCAGTATTTT. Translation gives CSARGRGRTDTQYF.

CDR3 loop: CASSPPGLLAKNIQYF. Here the CDR3 DNA reads TGTGCCAGCAGTCCCCCAGGCCTTTTAGCCAAAAACATTCAGTACTTC. V is TRBV28 and J is TRBJ2-4; D not resolved. Germline values: CDR1 MDHEN, CDR2 SYDVKM. CDR3 length: 16 residues. With 5 bases removed from V and 0 bases from J, the gap between germline ends came to 14 bases.

The CDR3 DNA reads as TGTGCCAGCAGGTTCCCGGACAGGGGGCCGTATGGCTACACCTTC. Its protein product is CASRFPDRGPYGYTF. The chain combines TRBV12-3 or TRBV12-4 with TRBJ1-2; 11 positions match TRBD1. V dropped 6 bases and J dropped 5; count of bases not matched to a gene: 8. The CDR3 has 15 amino acids.

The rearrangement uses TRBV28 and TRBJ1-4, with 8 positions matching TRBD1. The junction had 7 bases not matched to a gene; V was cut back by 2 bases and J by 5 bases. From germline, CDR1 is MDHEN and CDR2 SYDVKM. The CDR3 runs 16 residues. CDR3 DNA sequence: TGTGCCAGCAGTTTAAATGTGGGACAGGTCAATGAAAAACTGTTTTTT. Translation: CASSLNVGQVNEKLFF.

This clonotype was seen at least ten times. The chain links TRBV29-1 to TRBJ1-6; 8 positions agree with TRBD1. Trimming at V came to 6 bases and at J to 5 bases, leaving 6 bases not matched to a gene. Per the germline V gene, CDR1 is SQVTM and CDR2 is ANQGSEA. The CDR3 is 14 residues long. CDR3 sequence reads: CSVQAQGDNSPLHF. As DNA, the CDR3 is TGCAGCGTCCAAGCACAGGGGGATAATTCACCCCTCCACTTT.

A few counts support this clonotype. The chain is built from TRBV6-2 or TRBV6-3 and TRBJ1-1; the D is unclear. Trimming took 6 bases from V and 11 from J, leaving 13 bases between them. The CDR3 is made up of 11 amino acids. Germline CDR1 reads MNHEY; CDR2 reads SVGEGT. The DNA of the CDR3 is TGTGCCAGCAGCCCTGGAATCGCTGCTTTCTTT. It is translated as CASSPGIAAFF.

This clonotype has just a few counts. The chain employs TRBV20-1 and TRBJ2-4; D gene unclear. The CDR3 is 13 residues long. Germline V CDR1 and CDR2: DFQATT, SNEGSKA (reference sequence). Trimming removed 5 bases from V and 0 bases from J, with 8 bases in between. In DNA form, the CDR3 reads TGCAGTGCTCCCAAGCTAGCCAAAAACATTCAGTACTTC. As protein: CSAPKLAKNIQYF.

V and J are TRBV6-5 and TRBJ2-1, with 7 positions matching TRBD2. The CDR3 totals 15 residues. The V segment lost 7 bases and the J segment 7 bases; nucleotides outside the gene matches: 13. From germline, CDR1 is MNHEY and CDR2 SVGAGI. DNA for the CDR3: TGTGCCAGCACCCGCGGTGGGGGGGAGTGGAATGAGCAGTTCTTC. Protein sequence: CASTRGGGEWNEQFF.